This T cell receptor (beta chain) derives from a study of T-cell memory formation after mild COVID-19. Turning to the study itself: There were largely donor-specific TCR clusters. Study observations and caveats: Day 37-peaking second-wave clones had unconfirmed SARS-CoV-2 specificity. Among contracting clones, CD4+ were mainly CM/EM and CD8+ enriched in EMRA.

There are a few counts of this clonotype. Its cognate antigen is unknown. TCRdb passed the 5' RACE reads through MiXCR, listing each CDR3 protein once. The repertoire includes a few hundred thousand distinct CDR3 sequences, 15% to 20% of them detected once, and 22% sits in the top ten. Trimming left V 5 bases short and J 5 bases short, with 16 bases between. Germline V CDR1 and CDR2: DFQATT, SNEGSKA (reference sequence). This CDR3 region has 14 residues. This TCR was recovered from a man in his late teens or twenties who had mild COVID-19 (a few samples of this study predate the infection). Cell type and time point are not known. Sequenced input: PBMCs or a T cell subset sorted from them (not recorded which). This rearrangement joins TRBV20-1 to TRBJ1-5, with D possibly being TRBD1 (5 bases). Here the CDR3 reads CSAPSGMPDQPQHF. The CDR3 DNA reads as TGCAGTGCTCCCTCAGGGATGCCGGATCAGCCCCAGCATTTT.